Listed below are T cell receptor beta chains from one sample, sequenced in a study of T cells in Graves' hyperthyroidism and ophthalmopathy. TCRdb passed the multiplex PCR reads through MiXCR, listing each CDR3 protein once. The table records around 210,000 distinct CDR3 sequences, 17% of them present only once. The sample consisted of blood. Every receptor here comes from a woman between 45 and 65 years old with Graves' hyperthyroidism. Each CDR3 is given with its conserved first and last residue. Each record gives: J gene, clone size, D gene, V gene, CDR3 DNA, CDR3 protein. D genes are given only for firm matches. Only part of the rows carry a size: once, few, many, or a class if the clone is expanded.

TRBJ2-3 many . TRBV6-5 TGTGCCAGCAGTTACGGCGGGGCGTTGGTCACAGATACGCAGTATTTT CASSYGGALVTDTQYF
TRBJ2-7 medium-sized . TRBV15 TGTGCCACCAGCACCGGGAGGGTGGACAGGGCTACACCCGACTCCTACGAGCAGTACTTC CATSTGRVDRATPDSYEQYF
TRBJ2-5 . . TRBV5-1 TGCGCCAGCAGCTTGGCCAGTGGCGGGACGTACCAAGAGACCCAGTACTTC CASSLASGGTYQETQYF
TRBJ2-1 many TRBD2 TRBV20-1 TGCAGTGCTTCCGGGACTAGCTACTACAATGAGCAGTTCTTC CSASGTSYYNEQFF
TRBJ2-7 many . TRBV12-3/TRBV12-4 TGTGCCAGCAGTTTAGCGGGGGCGGCGGCCGAGCAGTACTTC CASSLAGAAAEQYF
TRBJ2-5 . . TRBV27 TGTGCCAGCAGGCGGGCGGGACAAGGGATAATCTCGACCCAGTACTTC CASRRAGQGIISTQYF
TRBJ1-6 . . TRBV5-1 TGCGCCAGCAGCCGGTTAGGGGATGTACGCAATTCACCCCTCCACTTT CASSRLGDVRNSPLHF
TRBJ2-1 many TRBD1 TRBV6-1 TGTGCCAGCAGTCGAGGGACAGGGACCTACAATGAGCAGTTCTTC CASSRGTGTYNEQFF
TRBJ2-1 once . TRBV20-1 TGCAGTGCTAGAGACCAGAGAGTCTACAATGAGCAGTTCTTC CSARDQRVYNEQFF
TRBJ1-5 . . TRBV5-1 TGCGCCAGCAGCGTGGACAGCAATAGCAATCAGCCCCAGCATTTT CASSVDSNSNQPQHF
TRBJ2-7 . . TRBV6-2/TRBV6-3 TGTGCCAGCAGTCGACATCCCTACGAGCAGTACTTC CASSRHPYEQYF
TRBJ2-1 many . TRBV5-1 TGCGCCAGCAGCTTGTCTAGCCATGAGCAGTTCTTC CASSLSSHEQFF
TRBJ2-7 few . TRBV20-1 TGCAGTGCTAGAGCCTGGACGTCGCCAGCCTACGAGCAGTACTTC CSARAWTSPAYEQYF
TRBJ2-2 . . TRBV7-9 TGTGCCAGCAGCTTAATATCCATCCTAAACACCGGGGAGCTGTTTTTT CASSLISILNTGELFF
TRBJ2-1 many . TRBV3-1 TGTGCCAGCAGCCAAGGGCTAGGCTATGAGCAGTTCTTC CASSQGLGYEQFF
TRBJ1-5 . . TRBV30 TGTGCCTGGAAACAAGCCAATCAGCCCCAGCATTTT CAWKQANQPQHF
TRBJ2-7 . . TRBV19 TGTGCCAGTAGTACCCGAGACAGTACCTACGAGCAGTACTTC CASSTRDSTYEQYF
TRBJ1-5 many . TRBV28 TGTGCCAGCGTCGGCACCCCATTAGCCCAGCATTTT CASVGTPLAQHF
TRBJ1-3 few . TRBV29-1 TGCAGCGTTATTTCTCAGGGCTCTGGAAACACCATATATTTT CSVISQGSGNTIYF
TRBJ2-5 many . TRBV5-1 TGCGCCAGCAGCTTGAGCAGACTTTTCCAAGAGACCCAGTACTTC CASSLSRLFQETQYF
TRBJ1-1 many . TRBV19 TGTGCCAGTAGTATGGGGACTCCAAGCACTGAAGCTTTCTTT CASSMGTPSTEAFF
TRBJ2-7 many TRBD1 TRBV29-1 TGCAGCGCCCAGGACAGGGGCCATTCCTACGAGCAGTACTTC CSAQDRGHSYEQYF
TRBJ2-5 many TRBD1 TRBV24-1 TGTGCCACCAGTGATCGCACAGGGGTAGGGGAGACCCAGTACTTC CATSDRTGVGETQYF
TRBJ2-5 many TRBD2 TRBV29-1 TGCAGCGTTGACGATATGACTAGCGGAGTTATGGAGACCCAGTACTTC CSVDDMTSGVMETQYF
TRBJ1-5 . . TRBV7-9 TGTGCCAGCAGCTTAGCGCGCAGTCAGCCCCAGCATTTT CASSLARSQPQHF
TRBJ1-2 few . TRBV6-9 TGTGCCAGCAGTTACGTTGCAGTACAATCTAACTATGGCTACACCTTC CASSYVAVQSNYGYTF
TRBJ2-1 few . TRBV30 TGTGCCTGGAGTATAAGGCAGGGTTTCAGCAATGAGCAGTTCTTC CAWSIRQGFSNEQFF
TRBJ1-1 many . TRBV5-4 TGTGCCAGCAGCCTGAAAAACTCGGGTAGCGCTGAAGCTTTCTTT CASSLKNSGSAEAFF
TRBJ1-2 . . TRBV12-3/TRBV12-4 TGTGCCAGCAGCTTGGGCTTCAGCAGTGGCTACACCTTC CASSLGFSSGYTF
TRBJ2-5 many TRBD2 TRBV15 TGTGCCACCAGCAGAGCTAGTCTAGCGGGAAAAGAGACCCAGTACTTC CATSRASLAGKETQYF